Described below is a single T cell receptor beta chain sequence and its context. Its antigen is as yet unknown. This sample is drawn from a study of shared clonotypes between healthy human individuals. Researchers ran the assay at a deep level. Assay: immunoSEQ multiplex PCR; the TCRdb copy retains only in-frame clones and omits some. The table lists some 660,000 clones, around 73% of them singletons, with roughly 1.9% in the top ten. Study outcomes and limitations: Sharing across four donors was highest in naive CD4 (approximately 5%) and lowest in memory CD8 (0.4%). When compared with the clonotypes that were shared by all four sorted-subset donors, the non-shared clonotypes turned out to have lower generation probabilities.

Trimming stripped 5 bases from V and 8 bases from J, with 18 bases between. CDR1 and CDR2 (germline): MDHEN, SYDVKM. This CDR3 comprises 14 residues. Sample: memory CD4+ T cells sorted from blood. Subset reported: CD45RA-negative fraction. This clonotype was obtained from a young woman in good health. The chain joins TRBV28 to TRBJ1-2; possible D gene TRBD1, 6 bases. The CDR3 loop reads CASSPRGGALGYTF. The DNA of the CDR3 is TGTGCCAGCAGTCCCCGGGGGGGGGCGTTAGGCTACACCTTC.